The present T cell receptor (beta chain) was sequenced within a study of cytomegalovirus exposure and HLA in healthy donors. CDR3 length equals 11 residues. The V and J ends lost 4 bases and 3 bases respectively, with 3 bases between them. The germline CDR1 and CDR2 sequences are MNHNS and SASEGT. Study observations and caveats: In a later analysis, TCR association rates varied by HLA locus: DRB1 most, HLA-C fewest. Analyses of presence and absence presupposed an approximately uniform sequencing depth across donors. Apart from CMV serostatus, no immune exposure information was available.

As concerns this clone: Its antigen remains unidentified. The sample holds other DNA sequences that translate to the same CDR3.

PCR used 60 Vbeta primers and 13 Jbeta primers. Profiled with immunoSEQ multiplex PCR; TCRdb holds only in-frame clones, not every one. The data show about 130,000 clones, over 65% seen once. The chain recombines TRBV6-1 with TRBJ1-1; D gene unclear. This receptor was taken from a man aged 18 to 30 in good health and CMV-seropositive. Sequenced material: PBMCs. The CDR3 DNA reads TGTGCCAGCAGTGCATACACTGAAGCTTTCTTT. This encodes CASSAYTEAFF.